A single sample gave rise to the 3 T cell receptor beta chains below, sequenced in a study of cytomegalovirus exposure and HLA in healthy donors. PCR employed 60 Vbeta and 13 Jbeta primers. The table came from immunoSEQ multiplex PCR; TCRdb's copy has only in-frame clones and leaves some out. The data hold about 110,000 clones, with about four fifths observed a single time. The sequenced sample was PBMCs. These receptors were obtained from a woman aged 55-69 years in good health and CMV-seropositive.

This chain joins TRBV28 and TRBJ1-5; maybe TRBD1 (5 bases). From germline, CDR1 is MDHEN and CDR2 SYDVKM. There are 14 residues in the CDR3. V was clipped by 2 bases and J by 4 bases, with 9 bases between them. The CDR3 is CASSLQGGNQPQHF. As DNA, the CDR3 is TGTGCCAGCAGTTTACAGGGAGGGAATCAGCCCCAGCATTTT.

The chain employs TRBV29-1 and TRBJ1-5, with TRBD1 matching over 7 bases. V gave up 4 bases and J gave up 0 bases; unmatched junction bases: 0. Germline CDR1 SQVTM, CDR2 ANQGSEA. The CDR3 extends over 13 amino acids. DNA of the CDR3: TGCAGCGTTGCAGGGGGTAGCAATCAGCCCCAGCATTTT. Amino acid sequence: CSVAGGSNQPQHF. Based on the CDR3 plus reference TRBV29-1 and TRBJ1-5, the full variable domain is SAVISQKPSRDICQRGTSLTIQCQVDSQVTMMFWYRQQPGQSLTLIATANQGSEATYESGFVIDKFPISRPNLTFSTLTVSNMSPEDSSIYLCSVAGGSNQPQHFGDGTRLSIL.

This chain links TRBV4-2 with TRBJ2-5, with 8 positions matching TRBD2. The tail of the sequence fits TRBJ2-7 better, so the J call may be wrong. This CDR3 comprises 17 residues. Germline V CDR1 and CDR2: LGHNA, YNFKEQ. The CDR3 bases are TGTGCCAGCAGCCAAGCGGCGCGTGCGGGAGGCTCCTACGAGCAGTACTTC. Its protein product is CASSQAARAGGSYEQYF.